One and the same sample provided the 9 T cell receptor beta chains below, sequenced in a study of technical replicates of blood from a handful of donors. Here immunoSEQ multiplex PCR was the method, and the copy in TCRdb shows in-frame clones only, minus some. The sample has roughly 60,000 clones; approximately 90% are singletons. Sequencing was performed on PBMCs. The receptors were gathered from a human donor in good health. Some clones in this sample may be carry-over from other donors' samples.

The gene calls are TRBV5-1 and TRBJ2-1; TRBD1 is a possible D gene (5 bases). With 2 bases removed from V and 6 bases from J, the gap between germline ends came to 15 bases. This CDR3 comprises 15 residues. Germline-derived CDR1 and CDR2 are SGHRS and YFSETQ. CDR3 sequence reads: CASSFRAGLGNEQFF. CDR3 in DNA: TGCGCCAGCAGCTTTCGGGCAGGGTTAGGCAATGAGCAGTTCTTC.

This chain links TRBV6-1 with TRBJ2-3, with 9 bases fitting TRBD2. CDR1 is MNHNS and CDR2 is SASEGT in the germline V gene. CDR3 size: 15 residues. V shed 3 bases, J shed 12 bases, and the junction held 13 bases outside the gene matches. The CDR3 is CASSDAGGPNPSQYF. In DNA form, the CDR3 reads TGTGCCAGCAGTGACGCGGGAGGGCCAAATCCTTCCCAGTATTTT.

The chain links TRBV16 to TRBJ2-5, with TRBD1 matching over 8 bases. Germline V gene data show CDR1 as KGHSY and CDR2 as FQNENV. The CDR3 totals 18 residues. V trimming: 4 bases; J trimming: 7 bases; junction bases outside the gene matches: 20. This chain's CDR3 is CASSPTWTGKFQESTQYF. CDR3 DNA sequence: TGTGCCAGCAGCCCGACCTGGACAGGGAAATTCCAAGAATCGACCCAGTACTTC.

This chain uses TRBV19 with TRBJ2-2; no clear D. V shed 2 bases and J shed 4 bases, with 8 bases lying between them. The CDR3 consists of 14 residues. Germline V CDR1 and CDR2: LNHDA, SQIVND (reference sequence). The CDR3 reads CASSISPRTGELFF. The CDR3 DNA follows: TGTGCCAGTAGTATAAGCCCACGCACCGGGGAGCTGTTTTTT.

This clone was seen just once. The chain uses TRBV11-2 and TRBJ2-7, with TRBD1 matching 10 bases. Unmatched junction bases numbered 11, after V lost 1 base and J lost 2 bases. The CDR3 contains 18 residues. Germline CDR1 SGHAT, CDR2 FQNNGV. DNA of the CDR3: TGTGCCAGCAGCTTAGCTGGTTCGGACAGGGGGTTTACCTACGAGCAGTACTTC. It is translated as CASSLAGSDRGFTYEQYF.

The chain links TRBV4-1 to TRBJ2-3; 8 nucleotides agree with TRBD1. V shed 4 bases and J 2 bases; nucleotides not matched to a gene: 5. The CDR3 totals 15 residues. From germline, CDR1 is MGHRA and CDR2 YSYEKL. DNA for the CDR3: TGCGCCAGCAGCCGCATACAGGGGGACACAGATACGCAGTATTTT. Its translation is CASSRIQGDTDTQYF.

This sequence joins TRBV4-1 and TRBJ2-3, with D possibly TRBD1 on 6 matching bases. Germline loops: CDR1 MGHRA, CDR2 YSYEKL. The V and J ends lost 1 base and 3 bases respectively, with 11 bases between them. The CDR3 spans 15 residues. CDR3 sequence (DNA): TGCGCCAGCAGCCAAGTACAGGGAGATACAGATACGCAGTATTTT. Translation gives CASSQVQGDTDTQYF.

V and J are TRBV7-8 and TRBJ2-3; 7 bases align to TRBD2. Trimming took 6 bases from V and 2 from J; bases not matched to a gene: 8. CDR1 is SGHVS, CDR2 FQNEAQ, per germline. The CDR3 covers 15 residues. CDR3 DNA sequence: TGTGCCAGCAGAGGAAGCGGGGCAGACACAGATACGCAGTATTTT. It specifies CASRGSGADTDTQYF.

The rearrangement links TRBV2 to TRBJ1-2, with 9 nucleotides matching TRBD1. Germline V CDR1 and CDR2: SNHLY, FYNNEI. The J segment lost 4 bases and the V segment lost 2 bases, leaving 5 bases of the junction unmatched. The CDR3 loop spans 15 amino acids. In DNA, the CDR3 is TGTGCCAGCAGTGAAAACAGGGGGCGTAGCTATGGCTACACCTTC. This gives the protein CASSENRGRSYGYTF.